Presented here are 5 T cell receptor beta chains from one specimen sequenced in a study of T cells in Graves' hyperthyroidism and ophthalmopathy. TCR beta CDR3 regions were amplified from RNA. First-round RT-PCR targeting the TCR CDR3 was performed with the HTBI primer set. MiXCR, run by TCRdb on the multiplex PCR reads, gives a single entry per CDR3 protein. Here the sample spans around 540,000 distinct CDR3 sequences, 15% to 20% being singletons. Material: blood. These receptors were collected from a young woman with Graves' ophthalmopathy.

This clonotype turned up a few times. The chain's CDR3 is CASSYLSGAGGNNEQFF. Written as DNA, the CDR3 is TGTGCCAGCAGCTACCTCTCTGGAGCGGGAGGGAACAATGAGCAGTTCTTC. This chain uses TRBV3-1 with TRBJ2-1; 10 positions agree with TRBD2. V lost 5 bases and J lost 5; bases outside the gene matches: 12. The CDR3 length is 17 residues. Germline lookup yields CDR1 LGHDT and CDR2 YNNKEL (reference sequence).

This clonotype appeared a few times. V and J are TRBV7-2 and TRBJ1-3; TRBD1 matches at 7 bases. Germline CDR1 reads SGHTA; CDR2 reads FQGNSA. This CDR3 has 16 residues. V lost 3 bases, J lost 0 bases, and 5 bases stayed unmatched. The CDR3 region is CASSFDRVISGNTIYF. The CDR3 DNA follows: TGTGCCAGCAGCTTTGACAGGGTAATCTCTGGAAACACCATATATTTT.

This chain connects TRBV12-3 or TRBV12-4 to TRBJ2-7; TRBD2 is a possible D gene (6 bases). V dropped 5 bases and J dropped 4 bases, with 15 bases sitting between them. CDR3 length equals 14 residues. CDR3 DNA sequence: TGTGCCAGCAGTAACTACGGACTATCTTACGAGCAGTACTTC. This encodes CASSNYGLSYEQYF.

This clonotype appeared many times. The V and J genes are TRBV20-1 and TRBJ2-1; perhaps TRBD2 as D (6 bases). V shed 3 bases and J shed 5 bases, with 17 bases lying between them. Germline assignment: CDR1 DFQATT and CDR2 SNEGSKA (reference sequence). The CDR3 has 15 amino acids. DNA for the CDR3: TGCAGTGCTAGCGGGGGAACAATGGGCCACAATGAGCAGTTCTTC. Translation gives CSASGGTMGHNEQFF.

This clonotype was counted ten times or more. The V gene is TRBV3-1, the J gene TRBJ2-7, with unresolved D. The V end lost 1 base, the J end lost 3 bases, and 7 bases lay between the germline ends. The CDR3 length is 13 residues. Germline CDR1 LGHDT, CDR2 YNNKEL (reference sequence). The CDR3 spells CASSQGLGYEQYF. DNA of the CDR3: TGTGCCAGCAGCCAAGGGCTCGGCTACGAGCAGTACTTC.